The 26 T cell receptor beta chains listed next were all sequenced from one sample in a study of regulatory T cells in long-lasting Graves disease. iRepertoire HTBI primers and Arm-PCR of CDR3 regions built TCR beta libraries. Each CDR3 protein is one row after TCRdb ran MiXCR on the multiplex PCR reads. The sample lists 530,000 or so distinct CDR3 sequences, about 16% occurring once. Time point described: newly diagnosed GD, antithyroid drugs for less than 3 months. Isolated PBMC RNA provided the starting material for the TCR library. These data were also filed under a second study, of T cells in Graves' hyperthyroidism and ophthalmopathy.

The sample consisted of peripheral blood mononuclear cells (PBMCs), taken at new diagnosis, from a patient treated with antithyroid drugs. The receptors originated from a man aged 18 to 30 with Graves disease.

This clonotype was counted many times. CDR3 in DNA: TGCAGCGTTGAAGGGGAGGCCTACGAGCAGTACTTC. Protein: CSVEGEAYEQYF. The gene calls are TRBV29-1 and TRBJ2-7, with a possible D match to TRBD2 (6 bases). The CDR3 sequence is 12 residues long. Trimming left V 1 base short and J 2 bases short, with 6 bases between. In germline, CDR1 is SQVTM, CDR2 ANQGSEA.

The V call is TRBV20-1, the J call TRBJ2-1, with 8 nucleotides matching TRBD2. Germline V gene lookup returns CDR1 DFQATT and CDR2 SNEGSKA (reference sequence). This CDR3 region has 14 residues. In DNA, the CDR3 is TGCAGCGGGGGGGGGACTTCTGCCTACAATGAGCAGTTCTTC. Protein sequence: CSGGGTSAYNEQFF.

The CDR3 region is CASSRYPEVDTQYF. The CDR3 DNA reads TGTGCCAGCAGCCGATATCCAGAAGTAGATACGCAGTATTTT. The chain recombines TRBV2 with TRBJ2-3; D is unclear. Germline V lookup: CDR1 SNHLY, CDR2 FYNNEI. The CDR3 has 14 residues. V was trimmed by 6 bases and J by 5 bases, leaving 15 bases between them. The variable domain in full, completed from reference TRBV2 and TRBJ2-3, reads EPEVTQTPSHQVTQMGQEVILRCVPISNHLYFYWYRQILGQKVEFLVSFYNNEISEKSEIFDDQFSVERPDGSNFTLKIRSTKLEDSAMYFCASSRYPEVDTQYFGPGTRLTVL.

This clonotype was seen at least ten times. V usage is TRBV5-1 and J usage is TRBJ1-4; D possibly corresponds to TRBD1 (6 bases). The CDR3 has 14 amino acids. Between the trimmed V and J ends, which lost 4 bases and 8 bases, there was a span of 15 bases. Germline V gene data show CDR1 as SGHRS and CDR2 as YFSETQ. The CDR3 DNA reads as TGCGCCAGCAGCACGGAACAGGGAGTCGAAAAACTGTTTTTT. This translates into CASSTEQGVEKLFF.

This clonotype has at least ten counts. The chain links TRBV13 to TRBJ2-3; 8 bases line up with TRBD1. This CDR3 has 16 amino acids. With V trimmed by 2 bases and J by 5 bases, 9 bases remained unmatched. Germline lookup yields CDR1 PRHDT and CDR2 FYEKMQ (reference sequence). The CDR3 nucleotides are TGTGCCAGCAGCTTATGGGCAGGGGGCTCGGGAGATACGCAGTATTTT. It codes for CASSLWAGGSGDTQYF.

This chain links TRBV29-1 with TRBJ2-3; D unresolved. Trimming removed 4 bases from V and 0 bases from J, with 11 bases in between. The length of the CDR3 is 14 residues. Per the germline V gene, CDR1 is SQVTM and CDR2 is ANQGSEA. The CDR3 here is CSVARLDSTDTQYF. In DNA form, the CDR3 reads TGCAGCGTTGCAAGGCTAGATAGCACAGATACGCAGTATTTT.

Notes on this clonotype: This may come from a read error, since a much larger clone is one base off. The genes are TRBV12-3 or TRBV12-4 and TRBJ1-2, with D possibly TRBD1 on 6 matching bases. CDR3 length: 14 amino acids. Trimming removed 0 bases from V and 7 bases from J, with 12 bases in between. CDR3 sequence reads: CASSLARIGGGYTF. In DNA form, the CDR3 reads TGTGCCAGCAGTTTAGCGCGGATAGGGGGTGGCTACACCTTC.

The chain links TRBV2 to TRBJ2-5, with 14 bases fitting TRBD2. CDR3 length: 17 amino acids. Looked up from germline, CDR1 is SNHLY and CDR2 is FYNNEI. The V segment lost 6 bases and the J segment 1 base; nucleotides outside the gene matches: 7. CDR3 DNA: TGTGCCAGCAGAGAGGGACTAGCGGGAGAGCTCCAAGAGACCCAGTACTTC. This gives the protein CASREGLAGELQETQYF. Full variable domain (missing parts from reference TRBV2 and TRBJ2-5): EPEVTQTPSHQVTQMGQEVILRCVPISNHLYFYWYRQILGQKVEFLVSFYNNEISEKSEIFDDQFSVERPDGSNFTLKIRSTKLEDSAMYFCASREGLAGELQETQYFGPGTRLLVL.

The chain joins TRBV12-3 or TRBV12-4 to TRBJ1-1; D gene uncertain. The CDR3 is 15 residues long. The ends were cut back, 6 bases at V and 0 bases at J, with 14 bases in the middle. CDR3 protein: CASSVGMGLNTEAFF. DNA for the CDR3: TGTGCCAGCAGCGTAGGGATGGGGTTGAACACTGAAGCTTTCTTT.

The chain is built from TRBV9 and TRBJ1-5, with D maybe TRBD1 (5 bases). The CDR3 extends over 15 amino acids. Trimming removed 0 bases from V and 0 bases from J, with 7 bases in between. The germline V gene has CDR1 SGDLS and CDR2 YYNGEE. The CDR3 DNA sequence: TGTGCCAGCAGCGTAGGACAGAATAGCAATCAGCCCCAGCATTTT. It codes for CASSVGQNSNQPQHF. Full variable domain (remainder filled in from reference TRBV9 and TRBJ1-5): DSGVTQTPKHLITATGQRVTLRCSPRSGDLSVYWYQQSLDQGLQFLIQYYNGEERAKGNILERFSAQQFPDLHSELNLSSLELGDSALYFCASSVGQNSNQPQHFGDGTRLSIL.

There are a few counts of this clonotype. Given a much more abundant clone one base away, this may be a read error. The chain joins TRBV30 to TRBJ1-1; perhaps TRBD1 as D (6 bases). The CDR3 covers 13 residues. CDR1 and CDR2 from the germline V gene are GTSNPN and SVGIG (reference sequence). The CDR3 spells CARSVGQHTEAFF. In DNA form, the CDR3 reads TGTGCCCGGAGTGTGGGACAACATACTGAAGCTTTCTTT. Combining the CDR3 with reference TRBV30 and TRBJ1-1 gives the whole variable domain SQTIHQWPATLVQPVGSPLSLECTVEGTSNPNLYWYRQAAGRGLQLLFYSVGIGQISSEVPQNLSASRPQDRQFILSSKKLLLSDSGFYLCARSVGQHTEAFFGQGTRLTVV.

Note on this clonotype: This may be a read error, as it is one base from a much larger clone. The rearrangement links TRBV10-2 to TRBJ1-5; D ambiguous. The CDR3 spans 12 residues. V gave up 7 bases and J gave up 9 bases, with 13 bases separating them. Per germline, CDR1 WSHSY and CDR2 SAAADI. The CDR3, as DNA: TGCGCCAGCACTGACAACGATCGGCCCCAGCATTTT. It encodes CASTDNDRPQHF.

This clonotype has at least ten counts. The chain joins TRBV20-1 to TRBJ2-1, with TRBD2 matching over 8 bases. J was trimmed by 5 bases and V by 6 bases; bases with no gene match: 12. The CDR3 covers 15 residues. Germline loops: CDR1 DFQATT, CDR2 SNEGSKA (reference sequence). The CDR3 protein is CSASEAGANDNEQFF. In DNA, the CDR3 is TGCAGTGCATCCGAAGCGGGAGCAAATGACAATGAGCAGTTCTTC.

In its sample, this clonotype was seen a few times. Mismatch with germline at one junction end may stem from a read error. V and J are TRBV5-1 and TRBJ1-3; 9 bases agree with TRBD1. CDR3 size: 17 residues. Germline V gene data show CDR1 as SGHRS and CDR2 as YFSETQ. CDR3 DNA: TGTGCCAGCAGCGTGCCTACAGGGGGCCCCTCTGGAAACACCATATATTTT. Translation gives CASSVPTGGPSGNTIYF.

The rearrangement joins TRBV19 to TRBJ1-6, with TRBD1 as a possible D gene (6 bases). V lost 3 bases and J 7 bases, leaving 16 bases between the germline ends. Germline CDR1 is LNHDA and CDR2 is SQIVND (reference sequence). The CDR3 runs 16 residues. The CDR3 nucleotides read TGTGCCAGTAGTATCCTCCTACGTGGGGGCAATTCACCCCTCCACTTT. Its protein product is CASSILLRGGNSPLHF.

This clonotype was recorded a few times. The chain couples TRBV7-9 to TRBJ2-3, with 12 bases fitting TRBD2. The V segment lost 5 bases and the J segment 0 bases; nucleotides outside the gene matches: 3. Per germline, CDR1 SEHNR and CDR2 FQNEAQ (reference sequence). This CDR3 spans 16 amino acids. The CDR3 sequence: CASSHGLAGSTDTQYF. The CDR3 DNA reads as TGTGCCAGCAGCCACGGACTAGCGGGAAGCACAGATACGCAGTATTTT.

This clonotype was seen more than once but under ten times. The chain employs TRBV6-1 and TRBJ2-7; no definite D call. Germline V CDR1 and CDR2: MNHNS, SASEGT. The CDR3 spans 14 residues. The V end lost 5 bases, the J end lost 1 base, and 12 bases lay between the germline ends. CDR3 sequence (DNA): TGTGCCAGCAGTAAACCAGCGATGTCCTACGAGCAGTACTTC. It translates to CASSKPAMSYEQYF.

CDR3 protein: CASSFAGRRRHQPQHF. DNA for the CDR3: TGTGCCAGCAGTTTTGCGGGTCGTCGGCGCCATCAGCCCCAGCATTTT. This chain links TRBV28 with TRBJ1-5; D is unclear. Trimming shortened V by 3 bases and J by 5 bases, and 17 bases separated the two germline ends. The germline V gene has CDR1 MDHEN and CDR2 SYDVKM. CDR3 length: 16 residues. Based on the CDR3 plus reference TRBV28 and TRBJ1-5, the full variable domain is DVKVTQSSRYLVKRTGEKVFLECVQDMDHENMFWYRQDPGLGLRLIYFSYDVKMKEKGDIPEGYSVSREKKERFSLILESASTNQTSMYLCASSFAGRRRHQPQHFGDGTRLSIL.

The chain uses TRBV10-1 and TRBJ2-5; 8 bases line up with TRBD1. CDR1 and CDR2 (germline): WNHNN, SYGVQD (reference sequence). V lost 3 bases to trimming and J lost 5 bases; unmatched junction nucleotides: 11. The CDR3 extends over 16 amino acids. DNA for the CDR3: TGCGCCAGCAGTGATCCCGGGCAGGGGGCAGGGGAGACCCAGTACTTC. Amino acids: CASSDPGQGAGETQYF.

This clonotype was seen repeatedly, ten times or more. The V gene is TRBV7-2, the J gene TRBJ2-1, with D perhaps matching TRBD2 (6 bases). Between the trimmed V and J ends, which lost 3 bases and 4 bases, there was a span of 10 bases. Germline-derived CDR1 and CDR2 are SGHTA and FQGNSA. CDR3 length equals 14 residues. CDR3 nucleotides: TGTGCCAGCAGCTTGTACCGGGGGTACAATGAGCAGTTCTTC. Translating it yields CASSLYRGYNEQFF. Supplemented by reference TRBV7-2 and TRBJ2-1, the full variable domain reads GAGVSQSPSNKVTEKGKDVELRCDPISGHTALYWYRQSLGQGLEFLIYFQGNSAPDKSGLPSDRFSAERTGGSVSTLTIQRTQQEDSAVYLCASSLYRGYNEQFFGPGTRLTVL.

On this clonotype: A read error may account for a junction end that differs from germline. This rearrangement joins TRBV20-1 to TRBJ2-1; the match to TRBD2 covers 10 bases. Per the germline V gene, CDR1 is DFQATT and CDR2 is SNEGSKA (reference sequence). This CDR3 comprises 16 residues. CDR3 in amino acids: CSSTGASGSSYNEQSF. The CDR3 DNA reads TGCTCTTCGACTGGGGCTAGCGGGAGTTCCTACAATGAACAGTCCTTC.

This clonotype has a handful of counts. The rearrangement links TRBV5-5 to TRBJ2-7; D not resolved. The CDR3 contains 13 residues. In germline, CDR1 is SGHKS, CDR2 YYEKEE (reference sequence). V was pared by 0 bases and J by 3 bases, with 7 bases between. The CDR3: CASSLEVDYEQYF. The CDR3 DNA reads as TGTGCCAGCAGCTTGGAGGTAGACTACGAGCAGTACTTC.

This clonotype occurred many times. The chain couples TRBV30 to TRBJ1-3; D unresolved. V was shortened by 2 bases and J by 4 bases, with 9 bases between the two germline ends. Germline V CDR1 and CDR2: GTSNPN, SVGIG (reference sequence). The CDR3 is 13 residues long. CDR3 in DNA: TGTGCCTGGAGTCCGGGAACCGGAAACACCATATATTTT. This translates into CAWSPGTGNTIYF.

This sequence joins TRBV2 and TRBJ1-2; possible D gene TRBD1, 6 bases. CDR1 and CDR2 (germline): SNHLY, FYNNEI. This CDR3 contains 13 residues. Trimming shortened V by 5 bases and J by 3 bases, and 10 bases separated the two germline ends. Here the CDR3 reads CASSRPGDYGYTF. DNA of the CDR3: TGTGCCAGCAGTCGTCCAGGGGACTATGGCTACACCTTC.

V is TRBV27 and J is TRBJ1-3; tentatively, D is TRBD1 (6 bases). The CDR3 is 14 amino acids. Trimming took 6 bases from V and 2 from J, leaving 11 bases between them. Germline CDR1 and CDR2: MNHEY and SMNVEV (reference sequence). The CDR3 DNA is TGTGCCAGCAGCCCAGGACAGACTGGAAACACCATATATTTT. Its protein product is CASSPGQTGNTIYF.

This clonotype was detected ten times or more. CDR3 amino acids: CASSWRGEDEQFF. The CDR3, as DNA: TGTGCCAGCAGCTGGCGGGGAGAGGATGAGCAGTTCTTC. The chain is built from TRBV7-8 and TRBJ2-1; D might be TRBD2 (6 bases). This CDR3 is built from 13 residues. Per germline, CDR1 SGHVS and CDR2 FQNEAQ. Trimming cost V 4 bases and J 8 bases, with 12 bases left between them.